This note documents a single T cell receptor beta chain sequence. Germline V gene sequence: CDR1 MNHEY, CDR2 SMNVEV (reference sequence). V dropped 1 base and J dropped 4 bases, with 17 bases sitting between them. This CDR3 has 16 residues. Data came from immunoSEQ multiplex PCR; TCRdb stores just in-frame clones and leaves some out. Of some 90,000 clones in the sample, approximately 92% were seen once. This entry comes from a study of Tregs in tolerant kidney transplant recipients. Source material: CD8+ T cells from blood. This receptor was identified in a human donor in good health. This rearrangement joins TRBV27 to TRBJ2-7; D gene unclear. The CDR3 DNA reads TGTGCCAGCAGTTTATTGGAGACCTCATTAGGGTACGAGCAGTACTTC. Its protein is CASSLLETSLGYEQYF.